Shown below are 12 T cell receptor beta chains from a single sample sequenced in a study of spatial heterogeneity in lung cancer. Regarding time point: sample taken at primary tumor resection. Unsorted whole RNA from tumor, nontumor lung or frozen PBMC underwent sequencing. In TCRdb, the 5' RACE reads were re-called with MiXCR into one record per CDR3 protein. The data contain tens of thousands of distinct CDR3 sequences, roughly 10% of them seen just once; the ten biggest clones take up about 7%. The starting material was PBMCs, obtained at surgery. The receptors come from a male donor with early-stage non-small cell lung cancer.

In this sample, this clonotype turned up a few times. The chain employs TRBV20-1 and TRBJ2-7; 9 nucleotides align to TRBD1. The J segment lost 0 bases and the V segment lost 3 bases, leaving 6 bases of the junction unmatched. The CDR3 has 15 residues. CDR1 is DFQATT, CDR2 SNEGSKA, per germline (reference sequence). CDR3 protein: CSARDRGRSSYEQYF. CDR3 coding DNA: TGCAGTGCTAGGGACAGGGGTCGGAGCTCCTACGAGCAGTACTTC.

This clonotype has at least ten counts. The chain joins TRBV7-9 to TRBJ2-7; possibly TRBD1 for D (5 bases). Trimming stripped 5 bases from V and 5 bases from J, with 19 bases between. The CDR3 contains 15 residues. Germline lookup yields CDR1 SEHNR and CDR2 FQNEAQ (reference sequence). The CDR3 DNA is TGTGCCAGCAGCCAACTAACTGCAGGGTCCCACGAGCAGTACTTC. Its protein is CASSQLTAGSHEQYF.

This clonotype was picked up a small number of times. The chain links TRBV12-3 or TRBV12-4 to TRBJ2-1; 9 bases are shared with TRBD2. The CDR3 totals 11 residues. V dropped 3 bases and J dropped 14; count of bases not matched to a gene: 2. CDR3 region: CASSFSGREFF. CDR3 DNA: TGTGCCAGCAGTTTTAGCGGGAGAGAGTTCTTC.

This clonotype was observed at least ten times. The chain recombines TRBV11-2 with TRBJ1-5; 7 bases agree with TRBD1. This CDR3 is built from 14 residues. Germline V gene sequence: CDR1 SGHAT, CDR2 FQNNGV. J lost 2 bases, V lost 2 bases, and 0 bases had no gene match. In nucleotides, the CDR3 is TGTGCCAGCAGCTTACAGGGGGGCAATCAGCCCCAGCATTTT. The encoded protein is CASSLQGGNQPQHF. The full variable domain, in which reference TRBV11-2 and TRBJ1-5 provide the parts outside the CDR3, is EAGVAQSPRYKIIEKRQSVAFWCNPISGHATLYWYQQILGQGPKLLIQFQNNGVVDDSQLPKDRFSAERLKGVDSTLKIQPAKLEDSAVYLCASSLQGGNQPQHFGDGTRLSIL.

At least ten counts were recorded for this clonotype. V usage is TRBV20-1 and J usage is TRBJ2-7; TRBD2 matches at 13 bases. V lost 5 bases to trimming and J lost 6 bases; unmatched junction nucleotides: 4. The CDR3 extends over 13 amino acids. From germline, CDR1 is DFQATT and CDR2 SNEGSKA (reference sequence). The CDR3 here is CSAPRTSGGEQYF. The CDR3 DNA reads as TGCAGTGCTCCCCGGACTAGCGGGGGCGAGCAGTACTTC.

V gene TRBV28 combines with J gene TRBJ2-7; 7 nucleotides align to TRBD1. The length of the CDR3 is 12 residues. V lost 7 bases, J lost 4 bases, and 4 bases stayed unmatched. Germline values: CDR1 MDHEN, CDR2 SYDVKM. In nucleotides, the CDR3 is TGTGCCAGCACCCCGGGACAGTACGAGCAGTACTTC. Its translation is CASTPGQYEQYF.

This clonotype was observed many times. The rearrangement joins TRBV9 to TRBJ2-7, with TRBD2 matching 8 bases. CDR1 and CDR2 from the germline V gene are SGDLS and YYNGEE. J gave up 2 bases and V 4 bases, and 11 bases lay outside the gene matches. The CDR3 consists of 16 residues. The CDR3 protein is CASSPGAAGGTYEQYF. The CDR3 region has the DNA TGTGCCAGCAGCCCGGGCGCGGCGGGGGGCACCTACGAGCAGTACTTC.

This clonotype has a handful of counts. The rearrangement links TRBV20-1 to TRBJ1-4; D uncertain. The CDR3 consists of 12 residues. V lost 1 base to trimming and J lost 5 bases, with 5 bases between them. The V gene's germline CDR1 is DFQATT and CDR2 SNEGSKA (reference sequence). CDR3 region: CSARGINEKLFF. In nucleotides, the CDR3 is TGCAGTGCTAGAGGGATAAATGAAAAACTGTTTTTT.

This clonotype was counted at least ten times. The chain has TRBV28 and TRBJ2-5; 9 positions agree with TRBD2. The ends lost 5 bases at V and 10 bases at J; junction bases unmatched: 11. CDR1 and CDR2 (germline): MDHEN, SYDVKM. This CDR3 region has 14 residues. CDR3 loop: CASSPGLAGQSQYF. The CDR3 DNA reads TGTGCCAGCAGTCCGGGACTAGCCGGACAGAGCCAGTACTTC.

This sequence joins TRBV7-9 and TRBJ2-7; 7 bases line up with TRBD2. Trimming took 6 bases from V and 7 from J; bases not matched to a gene: 12. This CDR3 has 14 residues. Germline-derived CDR1 and CDR2 are SEHNR and FQNEAQ (reference sequence). The chain's CDR3 is CASSRPGLPGEQYF. The CDR3 nucleotides read TGTGCCAGCAGTCGACCGGGACTACCTGGGGAGCAGTACTTC.

This chain uses TRBV28 with TRBJ2-5; tentative D call: TRBD2 (5 bases). Trimming removed 2 bases at V and 4 bases at J, with 11 bases between. The CDR3 spans 14 residues. CDR1 is MDHEN, CDR2 SYDVKM, per germline. The CDR3 spells CASSLMRARETQYF. CDR3 DNA sequence: TGTGCCAGCAGTTTAATGAGGGCCCGAGAGACCCAGTACTTC.

J is TRBJ2-2 and V is TRBV4-2; tentative D call: TRBD2 (5 bases). The ends were cut back, 0 bases at V and 4 bases at J, with 21 bases in the middle. Per germline, CDR1 LGHNA and CDR2 YNFKEQ. The CDR3 is 19 residues long. The CDR3 region has the DNA TGTGCCAGCAGCCAAGATTATCATGGTTGGGTCGCGGGCACCGGGGAGCTGTTTTTT. It specifies CASSQDYHGWVAGTGELFF.